This T cell receptor beta chain was retrieved from a study of CD8 T cells in ankylosing spondylitis. Study findings and constraints: Seven to nine highly homologous variants formed a TCR beta motif that appeared characteristic of ankylosing spondylitis blood. Clones tied to disease were said to be significantly enriched in matched ankylosing spondylitis synovial fluid.

This clonotype appeared a few times. Its antigen is not known. Scientists made TCR beta libraries using quantitative 5'-RACE with molecular barcodes. MiXCR, run by TCRdb on the 5' RACE reads, gives a single entry per CDR3 protein. The sample records some 140,000 distinct CDR3 sequences, roughly 8% being singletons. This CDR3 has 15 amino acids. Between the trimmed V and J ends, which lost 2 bases and 6 bases, there was a span of 14 bases. Germline V CDR1 and CDR2: SEHNR, FQNEAQ (reference sequence). This rearrangement joins TRBV7-9 to TRBJ1-5, with D tentatively TRBD1 (5 bases). Sequenced: synovial fluid, either unsorted or a sorted T cell fraction (not recorded which). The receptor was derived from a male donor with ankylosing spondylitis. CDR3: CASSLMGERGQPQHF. The CDR3 bases are TGTGCCAGCAGCTTAATGGGGGAGAGGGGTCAGCCCCAGCATTTT.